The rows below give T cell receptor beta chains drawn from one sample of a study of blood T cells in healthy people across ages. TCRdb recomputed calls from the 5' RACE reads with MiXCR, one row per CDR3 protein. The table shows around 1,500,000 distinct CDR3 sequences, with under 30% occurring only once. Sample: blood. The receptors here all came from a woman between 25 and 40 years old in good health. Each CDR3 is given with its conserved first and last residue. The D gene is left open where the match is weak. Clone size is given for some rows only: seen once, a few or many times, or a class if the clone is expanded.

j_call d_call v_call clone_size cdr3_aa cdr3_nt
TRBJ2-1 TRBD1 TRBV2 NA CAGSPGTGKNEQFF TGTGCCGGCAGCCCCGGGACAGGGAAGAATGAGCAGTTCTTC
TRBJ2-7 TRBD2 TRBV20-1 many CSARPTSVYEQYF TGCAGTGCTAGGCCGACTAGCGTCTACGAGCAGTACTTC
TRBJ2-7 NA TRBV5-1 few CASSLRSGNYEQYF TGCGCCAGCAGCCTCCGAAGTGGGAACTACGAGCAGTACTTC
TRBJ1-6 TRBD1 TRBV12-3/TRBV12-4 few CASSLDRVGFSPLHF TGTGCCAGCAGCCTGGACAGGGTGGGTTTTTCACCCCTCCACTTT
TRBJ2-7 TRBD1 TRBV18 NA CASSLRTGKFDEQYF TGTGCCAGCTCATTACGGACAGGGAAGTTTGACGAGCAGTACTTC
TRBJ2-7 TRBD1 TRBV29-1 few CSVRRGTGFHEQYF TGCAGCGTGCGCCGAGGGACAGGGTTCCACGAGCAGTACTTC
TRBJ2-3 NA TRBV12-3/TRBV12-4 NA CASSKAGRGADMQYF TGTGCCAGCAGCAAGGCGGGGAGAGGAGCAGATATGCAGTATTTT
TRBJ2-7 NA TRBV6-6 NA CASSYSSRGNYEQYF TGTGCCAGCAGTTACTCGTCTAGGGGGAACTACGAGCAGTACTTC
TRBJ2-1 NA TRBV12-3/TRBV12-4 NA CASRRDVYNEQFF TGTGCCAGCAGAAGGGACGTTTACAATGAGCAGTTCTTC
TRBJ2-5 NA TRBV6-1 NA CASSEVGSEAQYF TGTGCCAGCAGTGAGGTGGGGTCGGAAGCCCAGTACTTC
TRBJ2-3 NA TRBV28 NA CASSSRGLGGDTQYF TGTGCCAGCAGTTCTCGGGGCCTTGGCGGAGATACGCAGTATTTT
TRBJ1-1 TRBD1 TRBV12-3/TRBV12-4 NA CASSPNRGLGNTEAFF TGTGCCAGCAGTCCAAACAGGGGGCTCGGGAACACTGAAGCTTTCTTT
TRBJ2-1 TRBD2 TRBV29-1 few CSVRAGRVSGEQFF TGCAGCGTCCGCGCGGGGAGGGTCTCGGGTGAGCAGTTCTTC
TRBJ2-5 NA TRBV20-1 NA CSARNSGGSYNEQYF TGCAGTGCTAGGAACTCAGGCGGATCCTACAATGAGCAGTACTTC
TRBJ2-5 NA TRBV20-1 NA CSARDWGDQETQYF TGCAGTGCTAGAGATTGGGGAGACCAAGAGACCCAGTACTTC
TRBJ2-3 TRBD2 TRBV7-8 few CASSLRGAPSGSDTDTQYF TGTGCCAGCAGCTTACGAGGAGCTCCGAGCGGGAGTGACACAGATACGCAGTATTTT
TRBJ2-3 NA TRBV7-3 NA CASSSTRPTDTQYF TGTGCCAGCAGCTCCACGCGACCCACAGATACGCAGTATTTT
TRBJ2-5 TRBD1 TRBV3-1 few CASSHPRQGDRETQYF TGTGCCAGCAGCCACCCTCGACAGGGGGATAGAGAGACCCAGTACTTC
TRBJ1-1 NA TRBV27 few CASRLQGSNTEAFF TGTGCCAGCAGACTACAGGGATCAAACACTGAAGCTTTCTTT
TRBJ2-3 NA TRBV2 NA CACRQDIEDTQYF TGTGCCTGCCGACAGGATATCGAAGATACGCAGTATTTT
TRBJ2-3 TRBD1 TRBV11-2 few CASSPDRLDTDTQYF TGTGCCAGCAGCCCGGACAGGCTTGACACAGATACGCAGTATTTT
TRBJ1-2 NA TRBV20-1 few CSAEGGFSGYTF TGCAGTGCGGAAGGCGGGTTTTCTGGCTACACCTTC
TRBJ2-7 NA TRBV7-2 many CASSLAIRSSEQYF TGTGCCAGCAGCTTAGCGATAAGGAGCTCCGAGCAGTACTTC
TRBJ2-3 TRBD2 TRBV15 NA CATSNLPGLAGAITDTQYF TGTGCCACCAGCAACCTCCCGGGACTAGCGGGGGCCATCACAGATACGCAGTATTTT
TRBJ1-3 NA TRBV25-1 NA CASSESLNTIYF TGTGCCAGCAGTGAATCCTTAAACACCATATATTTT
TRBJ1-1 NA TRBV11-2 NA CASGGALMNTEAFF TGTGCCAGCGGAGGAGCCCTAATGAACACTGAAGCTTTCTTT